The 27 T cell receptor beta chains given below trace back to one sample, sequenced in a study of blood T cell repertoires in COVID-19. The assay was immunoSEQ multiplex PCR, and TCRdb's table has in-frame clones only and misses some. The repertoire includes about 72,000 clones, roughly 85% of them detected once, and around a sixth sits in the top ten. The sequenced sample consisted of peripheral blood. These receptors were obtained from a woman of 80 years or more with acute or convalescent COVID-19.

The chain employs TRBV9 and TRBJ2-1, with a weak D call TRBD1 (5 bases). This CDR3 has 14 residues. V was shortened by 4 bases and J by 1 base, with 9 bases between the two germline ends. The germline CDR1 and CDR2 sequences are SGDLS and YYNGEE. CDR3 sequence (DNA): TGTGCCAGCAGCCGCCCAGGGTCCTACAATGAGCAGTTCTTC. Its translation: CASSRPGSYNEQFF. The full variable domain, its missing parts supplied by reference TRBV9 and TRBJ2-1, is DSGVTQTPKHLITATGQRVTLRCSPRSGDLSVYWYQQSLDQGLQFLIQYYNGEERAKGNILERFSAQQFPDLHSELNLSSLELGDSALYFCASSRPGSYNEQFFGPGTRLTVL.

The chain uses TRBV7-9 and TRBJ2-5, with D uncertain. Germline V gene sequence: CDR1 SEHNR, CDR2 FQNEAQ (reference sequence). This CDR3 has 13 residues. V lost 2 bases and J 1 base, leaving 5 bases between the germline ends. CDR3 nucleotides: TGTGCCAGCAGCTTAATTATCCAAGAGACCCAGTACTTC. Protein sequence: CASSLIIQETQYF. Based on the CDR3 plus reference TRBV7-9 and TRBJ2-5, the full variable domain is DTGVSQNPRHKITKRGQNVTFRCDPISEHNRLYWYRQTLGQGPEFLTYFQNEAQLEKSRLLSDRFSAERPKGSFSTLEIQRTEQGDSAMYLCASSLIIQETQYFGPGTRLLVL.

The J gene is TRBJ2-7, the V gene TRBV18; tentatively, D is TRBD1 (6 bases). The germline V gene encodes CDR1 KGHSH and CDR2 LQKENI. V was clipped by 3 bases and J by 3 bases, with 12 bases between them. There are 14 residues in the CDR3. The CDR3 nucleotides are TGTGCCAGCTCACCTAAAACAGGGATCTACGAGCAGTACTTC. It is translated as CASSPKTGIYEQYF.

This rearrangement joins TRBV2 to TRBJ2-7, with TRBD2 matching 10 bases. J was trimmed by 7 bases and V by 2 bases; bases with no gene match: 5. Germline values: CDR1 SNHLY, CDR2 FYNNEI. This CDR3 has 14 residues. CDR3: CASSESASGGEQYF. The CDR3 nucleotides read TGTGCCAGCAGTGAATCTGCTAGCGGGGGTGAGCAGTACTTC.

This chain connects TRBV4-1 to TRBJ1-5; 8 bases map to TRBD1. This CDR3 spans 19 amino acids. CDR1 and CDR2 (germline): MGHRA, YSYEKL. V trimming: 0 bases; J trimming: 11 bases; junction bases outside the gene matches: 21. The CDR3 DNA reads as TGCGCCAGCAGCCAAGATGGAACTACCGGGACAGGTGCCCAGGTAGCCCAGCATTTT. It yields the protein CASSQDGTTGTGAQVAQHF.

This chain links TRBV9 with TRBJ2-1, with 10 positions matching TRBD2. J gave up 6 bases and V 0 bases, and 15 bases lay outside the gene matches. The CDR3 has 19 residues. CDR1 and CDR2 from the germline V gene are SGDLS and YYNGEE. Here the CDR3 DNA reads TGTGCCAGCAGCGTAGATGTCATATATGGAGCGGGAGGGTCCAATGAGCAGTTCTTC. Protein product: CASSVDVIYGAGGSNEQFF.

The chain couples TRBV6-6 to TRBJ2-1; perhaps TRBD1 as D (6 bases). The CDR3 totals 14 residues. Trimming removed 7 bases from V and 5 bases from J, with 15 bases in between. Germline assignment: CDR1 MNHNY and CDR2 SVGAGI (reference sequence). The CDR3 DNA is TGTGCCAGCACCCGGACAGACTTAAACAATGAGCAGTTCTTC. Amino acids: CASTRTDLNNEQFF.

This sequence joins TRBV24-1 and TRBJ2-1; D is perhaps TRBD1 (5 bases). Trimming took off 0 bases at V and 8 bases at J, with 7 bases between the two ends. CDR3 length: 13 residues. Germline lookup yields CDR1 KGHDR and CDR2 SFDVKD. The CDR3 DNA reads as TGTGCCACCAGTGATTTGCCGACAGATGAGCAGTTCTTC. Residues: CATSDLPTDEQFF.

In this sample, this clone turned up a few times. This chain joins TRBV7-6 and TRBJ2-1; 8 nucleotides line up with TRBD2. The CDR3 length is 15 residues. V lost 3 bases, J lost 8 bases, and 9 bases stayed unmatched. Per germline, CDR1 SGHVS and CDR2 FNYEAQ. The CDR3 loop reads CASSLGGLVSYEQFF. CDR3 bases: TGTGCCAGCAGCTTGGGGGGACTAGTTTCCTATGAGCAGTTCTTC. Drawing the rest from reference TRBV7-6 and TRBJ2-1, the complete variable domain is GAGVSQSPRYKVTKRGQDVALRCDPISGHVSLYWYRQALGQGPEFLTYFNYEAQQDKSGLPNDRFSAERPEGSISTLTIQRTEQRDSAMYRCASSLGGLVSYEQFFGPGTRLTVL.

The rearrangement links TRBV3-1 (or the pseudogene TRBV3-2) to TRBJ1-1; D is possibly TRBD1 (6 bases). Trimming removed 1 base from V and 4 bases from J, with 13 bases in between. Germline V gene sequence: CDR1 LGHDT, CDR2 YNNKEL (reference sequence). The CDR3 length is 15 residues. CDR3 sequence (DNA): TGTGCCAGCAGCCAAGTCCTCCTCAGGGGCACTGAAGCTTTCTTT. It is translated as CASSQVLLRGTEAFF.

The chain employs TRBV9 and TRBJ1-2; D is ambiguous. This CDR3 spans 15 amino acids. V lost 2 bases, J lost 2 bases, and 13 bases lay in between. CDR1 SGDLS and CDR2 YYNGEE come from the germline V gene. CDR3 sequence reads: CASSVWESFNYGYTF. DNA of the CDR3: TGTGCCAGCAGCGTGTGGGAGTCTTTCAACTATGGCTACACCTTC.

The chain couples TRBV5-6 to TRBJ2-7; 9 bases agree with TRBD1. The CDR3 loop spans 14 amino acids. Unmatched junction bases numbered 4, after V lost 4 bases and J lost 2 bases. Germline values: CDR1 SGHDT, CDR2 YYEEEE. DNA of the CDR3: TGTGCCAGCAGCGGGGACAGGGCGGCCTACGAGCAGTACTTC. Its protein product is CASSGDRAAYEQYF.

The chain combines TRBV24-1 with TRBJ2-3; 7 bases align to TRBD1. CDR3 size: 17 residues. V dropped 1 base and J dropped 2; count of bases not matched to a gene: 8. Germline V lookup: CDR1 KGHDR, CDR2 SFDVKD. This CDR3 is CATSDFGTETLTDTQYF. The CDR3 DNA reads TGTGCCACCAGTGATTTCGGGACAGAGACACTCACAGATACGCAGTATTTT.

The chain couples TRBV21-1 to TRBJ2-3; the DNA was not compared with TRBD1, the D call given in the table. TRBV21-1 is a documented pseudogene. The CDR3 runs 13 residues. In DNA, the CDR3 is TGTGCCAGCAGCAAAAGGGGGACAGATACGCAGTATTTT. Translated, it gives CASSKRGTDTQYF.

This clone came up a few times. V and J are TRBV5-1 and TRBJ2-7, with TRBD2 as a possible D gene (6 bases). The CDR3 loop spans 17 amino acids. Looked up from germline, CDR1 is SGHRS and CDR2 is YFSETQ. V shed 4 bases and J shed 0 bases, with 20 bases lying between them. The CDR3 region has the DNA TGCGCCAGCAGCCGCGGGACGGGATGGTCGGTCTCCTACGAGCAGTACTTC. Translated: CASSRGTGWSVSYEQYF. Full variable domain (missing parts from reference TRBV5-1 and TRBJ2-7): KAGVTQTPRYLIKTRGQQVTLSCSPISGHRSVSWYQQTPGQGLQFLFEYFSETQRNKGNFPGRFSGRQFSNSRSEMNVSTLELGDSALYLCASSRGTGWSVSYEQYFGPGTRLTVT.

The rearrangement uses TRBV29-1 and TRBJ2-7; D perhaps matches TRBD1 (6 bases). Trimming stripped 2 bases from V and 3 bases from J, with 14 bases between. CDR1 is SQVTM, CDR2 ANQGSEA, per germline. The CDR3 runs 14 residues. CDR3 DNA: TGCAGCGTTGAAACGCCGGGACAAGGCTACGAGCAGTACTTC. Translating it yields CSVETPGQGYEQYF.

The J gene is TRBJ1-5, the V gene TRBV10-3, with D uncertain. Germline V lookup: CDR1 ENHRY, CDR2 SYGVKD. Between the trimmed V and J ends, which lost 2 bases and 5 bases, there was a span of 13 bases. The CDR3 spans 15 residues. CDR3 nucleotide sequence: TGTGCCATCAGTGAGGTGGCAGAGAGGGATCAGCCCCAGCATTTT. As protein: CAISEVAERDQPQHF.

This chain uses TRBV24-1 with TRBJ2-1, with D perhaps TRBD1 (6 bases). This CDR3 is built from 15 residues. V gave up 3 bases and J gave up 2 bases, with 10 bases separating them. Per germline, CDR1 KGHDR and CDR2 SFDVKD. DNA for the CDR3: TGTGCCACCAGTGATCAGACAGGCGCCTACAATGAGCAGTTCTTC. Amino acid sequence: CATSDQTGAYNEQFF.

This clone was seen once. The V call is TRBV30, the J call TRBJ1-5; a possible D gene is TRBD1 (6 bases). The CDR3 spans 14 residues. CDR1 is GTSNPN, CDR2 SVGIG, per germline (reference sequence). V was cut by 5 bases and J by 3 bases, with 14 bases left in between. The CDR3 DNA reads as TGTGCCTGGTCCTCCGACAGGATCAATCAGCCCCAGCATTTT. Encoded protein: CAWSSDRINQPQHF.

The chain uses TRBV5-6 and TRBJ1-4, with TRBD1 matching 8 bases. Germline V lookup: CDR1 SGHDT, CDR2 YYEEEE. The CDR3 is 13 residues long. J was trimmed by 7 bases and V by 4 bases; bases with no gene match: 3. The CDR3 nucleotides read TGTGCCAGCAGCATCGACAGGGGTGAAAAACTGTTTTTT. This codes for CASSIDRGEKLFF.

V usage is TRBV2 and J usage is TRBJ2-2, with TRBD1 matching 7 bases. The CDR3 is 12 amino acids. The germline V gene has CDR1 SNHLY and CDR2 FYNNEI. V dropped 5 bases and J dropped 13; count of bases not matched to a gene: 7. The DNA of the CDR3 is TGTGCCAGCAGTCAACCGAGGGGGCGGCTGTTTTTT. Its translation: CASSQPRGRLFF. The complete variable domain, with remaining parts taken from reference TRBV2 and TRBJ2-2, reads EPEVTQTPSHQVTQMGQEVILRCVPISNHLYFYWYRQILGQKVEFLVSFYNNEISEKSEIFDDQFSVERPDGSNFTLKIRSTKLEDSAMYFCASSQPRGRLFFGEGSRLTVL.

This clone came up a few times. This chain connects TRBV18 to TRBJ2-1; D is unclear. The CDR3 totals 12 residues. The germline V and J ends were trimmed by 3 bases and 13 bases, with 13 bases remaining between them. CDR1 and CDR2 (germline): KGHSH, LQKENI. CDR3 amino acids: CASSPFPPPQFF. The CDR3 bases are TGTGCCAGCTCACCTTTCCCCCCCCCTCAGTTCTTC.

The chain couples TRBV7-3 to TRBJ2-3, with D maybe TRBD1 (6 bases). Germline CDR1 is SGHTA and CDR2 is FQGTGA. V dropped 5 bases and J dropped 0 bases, with 12 bases sitting between them. The length of the CDR3 is 15 residues. The CDR3 DNA reads as TGTGCCAGCAGCACGACAGGAGGTAGCACAGATACGCAGTATTTT. Protein sequence: CASSTTGGSTDTQYF.

This sequence joins TRBV21-1 and TRBJ2-1; the table's D call, TRBD1, has no DNA check behind it. TRBV21-1 corresponds to a pseudogene. The CDR3 contains 15 residues. This CDR3 reads CASSTTGTDYNEQFF. In DNA form, the CDR3 reads TGTGCCAGCAGCACCACCGGGACAGACTACAATGAGCAGTTCTTC.

The chain has TRBV11-2 and TRBJ2-1, with 7 positions matching TRBD2. The V gene end was trimmed by 1 base and the J gene end by 15 bases; junction bases not matched to a gene: 9. The germline V gene encodes CDR1 SGHAT and CDR2 FQNNGV. This CDR3 region has 13 residues. CDR3 nucleotide sequence: TGTGCCAGCAGCTTAGTAGAGGGAGGGCAGGGGTTCTTC. Its protein is CASSLVEGGQGFF.

The chain is built from TRBV9 and TRBJ2-7; 10 positions match TRBD2. With V trimmed by 4 bases and J by 3 bases, 10 bases remained unmatched. This CDR3 region has 16 residues. CDR1 SGDLS and CDR2 YYNGEE come from the germline V gene. The CDR3 nucleotides read TGTGCCAGCAGCCCCGGCCCACTAGCGGGAAACTACGAGCAGTACTTC. Amino acid sequence: CASSPGPLAGNYEQYF.

V gene TRBV7-9 combines with J gene TRBJ2-7, with D possibly being TRBD1 (6 bases). The length of the CDR3 is 15 residues. V lost 1 base and J 6 bases, leaving 16 bases between the germline ends. CDR1 and CDR2 from the germline V gene are SEHNR and FQNEAQ (reference sequence). CDR3 DNA sequence: TGTGCCAGCAGCTTAGTCAGCAGGGGAACGGGCGAGCAGTACTTC. This sequence encodes CASSLVSRGTGEQYF.